This passage covers 28 T cell receptor beta chains from one sample sequenced in a study of T cells expressing NK-cell markers. Reanalyzing the 5' RACE reads, TCRdb keeps one entry per CDR3 protein, without DNA. In total, the table holds 550,000 to 600,000 distinct CDR3 sequences. Sequencing input: blood T cells: a sorted CD56 or NKG2C T cell subset, CD4+ or CD8+ T cells, or bulk PBMC T cells (not recorded which). All receptors come from a man between 18 and 29 years old in good health.

The chain has TRBV11-1 and TRBJ2-3; TCRdb gives TRBD1 as the D gene, but with no DNA this cannot be confirmed. CDR3 length equals 18 residues. Germline V gene data show CDR1 as SGHAT and CDR2 as FQDESV (reference sequence). Here the CDR3 reads CASSLPSTPGTDTDTQYF. The whole variable domain, remainder taken from reference TRBV11-1 and TRBJ2-3, is EAEVAQSPRYKITEKSQAVAFWCDPISGHATLYWYRQILGQGPELLVQFQDESVVDDSQLPKDRFSAERLKGVDSTLKIQPAELGDSAMYLCASSLPSTPGTDTDTQYFGPGTRLTVL.

The rearrangement joins TRBV29-1 to TRBJ2-2. This CDR3 region has 13 residues. Germline V lookup: CDR1 SQVTM, CDR2 ANQGSEA. CDR3 sequence: CSVDLQNTGELFF.

The CDR3 protein is CATSDRGTVGETQYF. The rearrangement joins TRBV24-1 to TRBJ2-5; TCRdb's D gene call, TRBD1, goes unchecked for lack of DNA. Germline loops: CDR1 KGHDR, CDR2 SFDVKD. CDR3 size: 15 residues.

The rearrangement links TRBV2 to TRBJ2-7; TCRdb proposes TRBD2, but this gene call is untestable without DNA. The CDR3 contains 13 residues. The germline V gene encodes CDR1 SNHLY and CDR2 FYNNEI. The CDR3 reads CASSATGGGEQYF.

The chain has TRBV12-5 and TRBJ1-1. The CDR3 is 16 amino acids. The germline gives CDR1 LGHNT, CDR2 FRNRAP. Here the CDR3 reads CASGLVKAQVNTEAFF.

This chain connects TRBV18 to TRBJ2-7; the D call from TCRdb, TRBD2, cannot be confirmed without DNA. Germline V gene lookup returns CDR1 KGHSH and CDR2 LQKENI. The CDR3 is 15 amino acids. The chain's CDR3 is CASSPPQAGTYEQYF.

The J gene is TRBJ2-5, the V gene TRBV20-1. Germline CDR1 is DFQATT and CDR2 is SNEGSKA (reference sequence). The CDR3 runs 15 residues. The CDR3 loop reads CSARVGWRRQETQYF.

V gene TRBV5-1 combines with J gene TRBJ1-2. CDR1 is SGHRS and CDR2 is YFSETQ in the germline V gene. The CDR3 extends over 12 amino acids. This chain's CDR3 is CASSLTNYGYTF.

The chain recombines TRBV12-3 or TRBV12-4 with TRBJ1-5; the TCRdb call, TRBD1, lacks DNA for checking. CDR3 length equals 16 residues. The CDR3 sequence: CASSLAAGGLGQPQHF.

The chain recombines TRBV7-2 with TRBJ1-2. Germline lookup yields CDR1 SGHTA and CDR2 FQGNSA. The CDR3 extends over 14 amino acids. CDR3: CASSWGSANYGYTF.

The chain is built from TRBV29-1 and TRBJ2-1; the TCRdb call, TRBD2, lacks DNA for checking. The CDR3 consists of 15 residues. Looked up from germline, CDR1 is SQVTM and CDR2 is ANQGSEA. CDR3 region: CSVNLGTRLYNEQFF.

V is TRBV29-1 and J is TRBJ2-1; TCRdb reports TRBD1, a call that lacks DNA to check it against. This CDR3 region has 13 residues. Looked up from germline, CDR1 is SQVTM and CDR2 is ANQGSEA. CDR3 region: CSSNRGDGNEQFF.

This chain connects TRBV7-2 to TRBJ2-7; TCRdb's assignment of TRBD1 cannot be checked, as there is no DNA. Per the germline V gene, CDR1 is SGHTA and CDR2 is FQGNSA. CDR3 length: 14 amino acids. The chain's CDR3 is CASSSPGTSYEQYF.

This rearrangement joins TRBV15 to TRBJ2-1; the D call of TRBD2 rests on TCRdb alone, since no DNA is present to check it. The CDR3 runs to 16 residues. From germline, CDR1 is LNHNV and CDR2 YYDKDF (reference sequence). This CDR3 reads CATSSWREAWDNEQFF.

V usage is TRBV4-3 and J usage is TRBJ1-1. This CDR3 is 15 amino acids long. Germline V CDR1 and CDR2: LGHNA, YSLEER. CDR3 loop: CASSQEGGGNAEAFF.

This rearrangement joins TRBV6-2 or TRBV6-3 to TRBJ2-5; without DNA, the TCRdb call of TRBD1 cannot be checked. CDR3 size: 14 residues. Germline-derived CDR1 and CDR2 are MNHEY and SVGEGT. The CDR3 region is CASRGQGERETQYF.

The chain employs TRBV4-1 and TRBJ2-7. The CDR3 is made up of 14 amino acids. The germline V gene has CDR1 MGHRA and CDR2 YSYEKL. CDR3 loop: CASSQETGSHEQYF.

The gene calls are TRBV20-1 and TRBJ2-3; there is no DNA to check the TCRdb D call of TRBD1. The germline V gene has CDR1 DFQATT and CDR2 SNEGSKA (reference sequence). The CDR3 has 14 amino acids. CDR3 amino acids: CSALWDRGTDTQYF.

This chain uses TRBV27 with TRBJ1-2; TCRdb's assignment of TRBD1 cannot be checked, as there is no DNA. CDR1 and CDR2 from the germline V gene are MNHEY and SMNVEV (reference sequence). The CDR3 has 14 residues. This chain's CDR3 is CASSLSGQGYGYTF.

CDR3 sequence reads: CSARPTGTNEQFF. The chain uses TRBV20-1 and TRBJ2-1; TCRdb returns TRBD1, unconfirmable since there is no DNA. Germline CDR1 reads DFQATT; CDR2 reads SNEGSKA (reference sequence). The CDR3 runs to 13 residues.

V gene TRBV6-5 combines with J gene TRBJ1-5; as DNA is missing, the TRBD1 call by TCRdb cannot be tested. CDR1 and CDR2 from the germline V gene are MNHEY and SVGAGI. CDR3 length: 15 residues. CDR3 amino acids: CASSYGTGNNQPQHF.

The chain combines TRBV6-2 or TRBV6-3 with TRBJ1-1; TCRdb proposes TRBD1, but this gene call is untestable without DNA. The CDR3 loop spans 14 amino acids. In germline, CDR1 is MNHEY, CDR2 SVGEGT. This CDR3 reads CASSYPRGRSEAFF.

This chain joins TRBV2 and TRBJ2-5; without DNA, the TCRdb call of TRBD1 cannot be checked. The CDR3 contains 17 residues. Germline lookup yields CDR1 SNHLY and CDR2 FYNNEI. CDR3: CASRTPLIAGGWETQYF.

This chain joins TRBV10-3 and TRBJ2-3; the TCRdb call, TRBD2, lacks DNA for checking. CDR1 and CDR2 (germline): ENHRY, SYGVKD. The length of the CDR3 is 17 residues. The CDR3 loop is CAIRSSGGSASTDTQYF.

V usage is TRBV12-3 or TRBV12-4 and J usage is TRBJ1-1; the TCRdb D gene call, TRBD1, has no DNA to confirm it. This CDR3 is built from 13 residues. The CDR3 protein is CASSRRGYTEAFF.

The genes are TRBV29-1 and TRBJ1-1; the D call from TCRdb, TRBD1, cannot be confirmed without DNA. The CDR3 consists of 17 residues. Germline V gene lookup returns CDR1 SQVTM and CDR2 ANQGSEA. CDR3 amino acids: CSVEDQEGEKLNTEAFF.

The V gene is TRBV5-1, the J gene TRBJ2-7. The germline CDR1 and CDR2 sequences are SGHRS and YFSETQ. The CDR3 loop spans 15 amino acids. CDR3 in amino acids: CASSLGIGGAYEQYF.

This sequence joins TRBV12-3 or TRBV12-4 and TRBJ1-2. The CDR3 runs 12 residues. CDR3 sequence reads: CASMGGRSGYTF.